Shown below are 18 T cell receptor beta chains from a single sample sequenced in a study of cytotoxic CD8 clonotypes in ibrutinib-treated CLL. TCRdb's table, derived via immunoSEQ multiplex PCR, lists solely in-frame clones and lacks some. The sample yields nearly 300,000 clones, approximately 76% seen once. Material: PBMCs, obtained at disease progression, from a patient treated with ibrutinib. The receptors shown here come from a human donor with chronic lymphocytic leukemia.

This chain uses TRBV5-4 with TRBJ2-6; D call uncertain. V shed 2 bases and J shed 2 bases, with 11 bases lying between them. Looked up from germline, CDR1 is SGHNT and CDR2 is YYREEE (reference sequence). The length of the CDR3 is 16 residues. CDR3 bases: TGTGCCAGCAGCTTAAGGGCTTTACCTGGGGCCAACGTCCTGACTTTC. Translating gives CASSLRALPGANVLTF.

This chain uses TRBV12-5 with TRBJ2-7; D unclear. Germline V gives CDR1 LGHNT, CDR2 FRNRAP. The CDR3 has 13 residues. V dropped 7 bases and J dropped 2 bases, with 12 bases sitting between them. This CDR3 is CASAHDLTYEQYF. CDR3 coding DNA: TGTGCTAGTGCCCACGACCTGACCTACGAGCAGTACTTC.

The gene calls are TRBV18 and TRBJ2-3; D gene uncertain. Trimming removed 3 bases at V and 0 bases at J, with 19 bases between. CDR3 length: 18 residues. Germline V gene data show CDR1 as KGHSH and CDR2 as LQKENI. CDR3 sequence reads: CASSPARNGPVSTDTQYF. CDR3 sequence (DNA): TGTGCCAGCTCACCGGCTAGGAACGGCCCCGTAAGCACAGATACGCAGTATTTT.

The V call is TRBV28, the J call TRBJ2-2; TRBD2 might be the D (6 bases). Germline CDR1 is MDHEN and CDR2 is SYDVKM. This CDR3 has 14 residues. The V end was cut by 6 bases, the J end by 5 bases, with 13 bases between. The CDR3 DNA is TGTGCCAGCAGGTATCCGGGAGTAACCGGGGAGCTGTTTTTT. Translated, it gives CASRYPGVTGELFF.

The V call is TRBV4-2, the J call TRBJ2-1; D unclear. Germline CDR1 reads LGHNA; CDR2 reads YNFKEQ. V gave up 3 bases and J gave up 0 bases, with 9 bases separating them. CDR3 length equals 15 residues. This CDR3 is CASSHGEHSYNEQFF. The CDR3 coding sequence is TGTGCCAGCAGCCATGGGGAACACTCCTACAATGAGCAGTTCTTC.

The table lists this clone with a count of one. V is TRBV6-5 and J is TRBJ1-1; 9 positions match TRBD1. The junction had 5 bases not matched to a gene; V was cut back by 0 bases and J by 12 bases. CDR3 length equals 13 residues. CDR1 and CDR2 (germline): MNHEY, SVGAGI. The CDR3 region is CASSYSEDRGTFF. DNA for the CDR3: TGTGCCAGCAGTTACTCCGAGGACAGGGGAACTTTCTTT.

The chain carries TRBV18 and TRBJ1-1; 8 bases agree with TRBD1. CDR1 is KGHSH and CDR2 is LQKENI in the germline V gene. J lost 10 bases, V lost 4 bases, and 14 bases had no gene match. The CDR3 covers 15 residues. CDR3 region: CASSLRTGNELGAFF. DNA for the CDR3: TGTGCCAGCTCACTCCGGACAGGGAACGAATTAGGAGCTTTCTTT.

The rearrangement uses TRBV7-2 and TRBJ1-5, with TRBD1 matching over 11 bases. CDR1 is SGHTA and CDR2 is FQGNSA in the germline V gene. V lost 4 bases, J lost 4 bases, and 12 bases stayed unmatched. This CDR3 contains 18 residues. CDR3: CASSSYAGTGGSNQPQHF. CDR3 coding DNA: TGTGCCAGCAGCTCCTACGCCGGGACAGGGGGTTCTAATCAGCCCCAGCATTTT.

The gene calls are TRBV5-6 and TRBJ1-2, with 11 bases that match TRBD1. The CDR3 runs to 15 residues. Germline-derived CDR1 and CDR2 are SGHDT and YYEEEE. Trimming at V came to 6 bases and at J to 4 bases, leaving 8 bases not matched to a gene. CDR3 DNA sequence: TGTGCCAGCACCCATCGGACAGGGGGCACCTATGGCTACACCTTC. This sequence encodes CASTHRTGGTYGYTF.

The chain combines TRBV10-3 with TRBJ2-3; no definite D call. The ends were cut back, 0 bases at V and 3 bases at J, with 13 bases in the middle. CDR1 is ENHRY and CDR2 is SYGVKD in the germline V gene. The CDR3 sequence is 16 residues long. The CDR3 DNA reads as TGTGCCATCAGTGAGTCCGCCACAGCCGCTACAGATACGCAGTATTTT. This sequence encodes CAISESATAATDTQYF.

This chain connects TRBV2 to TRBJ1-3; D is uncertain. There are 15 residues in the CDR3. V lost 6 bases, J lost 0 bases, and 12 bases lay in between. Germline lookup yields CDR1 SNHLY and CDR2 FYNNEI. The CDR3, as DNA: TGTGCCAGCAGCTACCTGGACGGCTCTGGAAACACCATATATTTT. It specifies CASSYLDGSGNTIYF.

The V and J genes are TRBV6-5 and TRBJ2-3; D is unresolved. V lost 0 bases, J lost 5 bases, and 12 bases lay in between. This CDR3 spans 15 amino acids. The germline V gene has CDR1 MNHEY and CDR2 SVGAGI. The CDR3 coding sequence is TGTGCCAGCAGTTACTCGATGGTTTTGCTAGATACGCAGTATTTT. Its protein product is CASSYSMVLLDTQYF.

This sequence joins TRBV11-2 and TRBJ1-1; perhaps TRBD1 as D (6 bases). The V gene's germline CDR1 is SGHAT and CDR2 FQNNGV. CDR3 size: 13 residues. Deletions cut 5 bases from V and 4 bases from J, with 11 bases between. The CDR3 sequence is CASSRGRTTEAFF. CDR3 bases: TGTGCCAGCAGCCGGGGGCGTACCACTGAAGCTTTCTTT.

The chain carries TRBV9 and TRBJ2-7; 10 bases fit TRBD1. CDR3 length: 16 residues. Germline V gene sequence: CDR1 SGDLS, CDR2 YYNGEE. V shed 4 bases and J 3 bases; nucleotides not matched to a gene: 10. The CDR3 region is CASSPGSGTGDYEQYF. The CDR3 coding sequence is TGTGCCAGCAGCCCAGGGAGCGGGACAGGGGACTACGAGCAGTACTTC.

The V gene is TRBV6-5, the J gene TRBJ1-1, with TRBD1 as a possible D gene (5 bases). The germline V gene has CDR1 MNHEY and CDR2 SVGAGI. CDR3 length equals 13 residues. V lost 4 bases to trimming and J lost 6 bases, with 12 bases between them. CDR3 protein: CASSSGVVAEAFF. Here the CDR3 DNA reads TGTGCCAGCAGTTCGGGGGTGGTGGCTGAAGCTTTCTTT.

The V and J genes are TRBV9 and TRBJ2-5, with TRBD1 identical over 11 bases. The trim removed 0 bases at V and 5 bases at J, leaving 9 bases unmatched. CDR1 and CDR2 from the germline V gene are SGDLS and YYNGEE. This CDR3 has 17 residues. The CDR3 loop reads CASSVDGTGGYGETQYF. DNA of the CDR3: TGTGCCAGCAGCGTAGATGGGACAGGGGGTTATGGGGAGACCCAGTACTTC.

DNA of the CDR3: TGTGCCAGCAGCTTACGGGGGAATGGCTACACCTTC. Its translation is CASSLRGNGYTF. This chain uses TRBV7-9 with TRBJ1-2; weak D call: TRBD1 (5 bases). CDR3 size: 12 residues. Per the germline V gene, CDR1 is SEHNR and CDR2 is FQNEAQ (reference sequence). Deletions cut 2 bases from V and 6 bases from J, with 7 bases between.

This clone came up a few times. V usage is TRBV5-1 and J usage is TRBJ1-1; no clear D. Between the trimmed V and J ends, which lost 0 bases and 4 bases, there was a span of 7 bases. CDR3 size: 13 residues. Germline loops: CDR1 SGHRS, CDR2 YFSETQ. The CDR3 reads CASSLVGITEAFF. The CDR3 coding sequence is TGCGCCAGCAGCTTGGTTGGGATCACTGAAGCTTTCTTT.